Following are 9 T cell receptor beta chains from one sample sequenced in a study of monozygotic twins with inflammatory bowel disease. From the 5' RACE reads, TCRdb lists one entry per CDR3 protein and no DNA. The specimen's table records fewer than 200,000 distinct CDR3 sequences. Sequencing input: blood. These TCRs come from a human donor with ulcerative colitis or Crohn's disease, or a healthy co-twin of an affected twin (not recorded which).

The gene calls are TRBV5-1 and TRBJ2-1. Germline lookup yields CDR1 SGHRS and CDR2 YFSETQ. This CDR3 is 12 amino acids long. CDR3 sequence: CASSLVLGEQFF.

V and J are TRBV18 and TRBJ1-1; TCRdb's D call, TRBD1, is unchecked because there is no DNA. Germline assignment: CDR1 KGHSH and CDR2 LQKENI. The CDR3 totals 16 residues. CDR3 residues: CASSPGTGGRDTEAFF.

CDR3 amino acids: CASSGGLGFLDTQYF. V and J are TRBV12-3 or TRBV12-4 and TRBJ2-3; the TRBD2 assignment by TCRdb is unverifiable without DNA. This CDR3 is 15 amino acids long.

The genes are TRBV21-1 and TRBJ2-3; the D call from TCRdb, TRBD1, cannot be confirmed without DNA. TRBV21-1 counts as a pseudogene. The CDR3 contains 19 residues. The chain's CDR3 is CASSHHGTGGKDSTDTQYF.

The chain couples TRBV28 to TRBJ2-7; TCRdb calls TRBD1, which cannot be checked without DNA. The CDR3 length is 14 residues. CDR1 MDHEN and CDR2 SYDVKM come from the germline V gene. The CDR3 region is CASSSPGRSYEQYF.

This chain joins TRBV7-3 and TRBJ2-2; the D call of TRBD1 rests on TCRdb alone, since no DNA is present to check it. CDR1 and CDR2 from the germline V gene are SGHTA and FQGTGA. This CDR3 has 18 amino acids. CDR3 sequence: CASSLPDRGGLMTGELFF.

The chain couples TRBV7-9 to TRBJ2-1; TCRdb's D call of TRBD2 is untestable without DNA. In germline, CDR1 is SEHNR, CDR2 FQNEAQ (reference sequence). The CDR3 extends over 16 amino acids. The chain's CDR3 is CASSLVSGVTYNEQFF.

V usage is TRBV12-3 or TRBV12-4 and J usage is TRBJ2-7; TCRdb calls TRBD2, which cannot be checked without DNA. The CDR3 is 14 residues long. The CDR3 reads CASSLVVGPGEQYF.

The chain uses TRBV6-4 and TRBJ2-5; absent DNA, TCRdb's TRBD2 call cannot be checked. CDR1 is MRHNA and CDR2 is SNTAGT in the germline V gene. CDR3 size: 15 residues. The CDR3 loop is CASGEAGGMRETQYF.